This TCR beta chain derives from a study of cytomegalovirus exposure and HLA in healthy donors. General study findings and limits: Sequencing probably produced one cluster of sequence variants that were highly shared. When a later analysis was performed, an Asian-associated ancestry cluster reportedly had fewer N-insertions than the roughly 630-donor mean. Cytomegalovirus association was listed for 170 or so TCR beta chains. The HLA-A and HLA-B alleles of most subjects were reportedly predicted accurately from TCR beta sequences.

PCR involved 60 Vbeta and 13 Jbeta primers. This table comes from immunoSEQ multiplex PCR, and its TCRdb copy is limited to in-frame clones, with some not included. The sample lists some 120,000 clones, 77% seen once, with 3.5% to 4.5% in the top ten. Germline V gene data show CDR1 as LNHDA and CDR2 as SQIVND (reference sequence). With 1 base removed from V and 6 bases from J, the gap between germline ends came to 9 bases. CDR3 size: 14 residues. This clone occurred a few times. What it binds is not known. The specimen was PBMCs. The origin of this receptor is a human donor in good health. The rearrangement links TRBV19 to TRBJ2-2, with D perhaps TRBD2 (6 bases). The CDR3 sequence is CASSIGRDAGELFF. CDR3 in DNA: TGTGCCAGTAGTATAGGGCGGGACGCCGGGGAGCTGTTTTTT.